These T cell receptor beta chains were read from a single sample in a study of glioma-infiltrating T cells after dendritic cell vaccination. The data were produced by immunoSEQ multiplex PCR, yet TCRdb's version contains in-frame clones alone and is incomplete. This sample yields more than 100,000 clones, of which roughly 80% are seen a single time; about 12% belongs to the top ten. Sequencing used blood, obtained before dendritic cell vaccination. These receptor sequences come from a human donor with glioblastoma. CDR3s include the opening cysteine and the closing phenylalanine or tryptophan. A D gene is named only where the DNA matches it firmly. Size tells how often a clone was seen (once, few, many) or the class of an expanded clone, and some rows leave it out.

j_call: TRBJ1-5; v_call: TRBV19; clone_size: NA; d_call: TRBD1; cdr3_nt: TGTGCCAGTAGTATAGATCCAGGGACAGGGAGTTCCTATAGCAATCAGCCCCAGCATTTT; cdr3_aa: CASSIDPGTGSSYSNQPQHF
j_call: TRBJ1-4; v_call: TRBV6-4; clone_size: few; d_call: NA; cdr3_nt: TGTGCCAGCCGCGGTGGCGAAAAACTGTTTTTT; cdr3_aa: CASRGGEKLFF
j_call: TRBJ2-3; v_call: TRBV7-9; clone_size: few; d_call: TRBD2; cdr3_nt: TGTGCCAGCAGCTTGGGACTATCGCAGTATTTT; cdr3_aa: CASSLGLSQYF
j_call: TRBJ2-1; v_call: TRBV6-6; clone_size: NA; d_call: TRBD1; cdr3_nt: TGTGCCAGCAGCCTGACCCGGGACAGGGGTGGTAATGAGCAGTTCTTC; cdr3_aa: CASSLTRDRGGNEQFF
j_call: TRBJ2-3; v_call: TRBV11-3; clone_size: NA; d_call: TRBD2; cdr3_nt: TGTGCCAGCAGCTTAGGGTTCCCGAGCGGGGTTACAGATACGCAGTATTTT; cdr3_aa: CASSLGFPSGVTDTQYF
j_call: TRBJ2-2; v_call: TRBV2; clone_size: NA; d_call: TRBD1; cdr3_nt: TGTGCCAGCAGTCAAGACGTCGACAGGGACAACACCGGGGAGCTGTTTTTT; cdr3_aa: CASSQDVDRDNTGELFF
j_call: TRBJ2-7; v_call: TRBV16; clone_size: NA; d_call: NA; cdr3_nt: TGTGCCAGCAGCCAAAGGGCAGGGACCTACGAGCAGTACTTC; cdr3_aa: CASSQRAGTYEQYF
j_call: TRBJ2-3; v_call: TRBV2; clone_size: NA; d_call: TRBD2; cdr3_nt: TGTGCCAGCAACGGACTAGCCCGCACAGATACGCAGTATTTT; cdr3_aa: CASNGLARTDTQYF
j_call: TRBJ2-7; v_call: TRBV7-6; clone_size: NA; d_call: TRBD2; cdr3_nt: TGTGCCAGCAGCTTAGCGAGCGGGGTTTCCTACGAGCAGTACTTC; cdr3_aa: CASSLASGVSYEQYF
j_call: TRBJ2-3; v_call: TRBV4-3; clone_size: NA; d_call: NA; cdr3_nt: TGCGCCAGCAGCCTCGCGGGGGCTAGCACAGATACGCAGTATTTT; cdr3_aa: CASSLAGASTDTQYF
j_call: TRBJ2-3; v_call: TRBV5-1; clone_size: NA; d_call: TRBD2; cdr3_nt: TGCGCCAGCAGCTTGGACGGGGGGAGAGATACGCAGTATTTT; cdr3_aa: CASSLDGGRDTQYF
j_call: TRBJ2-2; v_call: TRBV2; clone_size: once; d_call: NA; cdr3_nt: TGTGCCAGCAGTGATTGGACAACGAACACCGGGGAGCTGTTTTTT; cdr3_aa: CASSDWTTNTGELFF
j_call: TRBJ1-2; v_call: TRBV10-1; clone_size: few; d_call: NA; cdr3_nt: TGCGCCAGCAGCGGATTAGGGACTACTCATGGCTACACCTTC; cdr3_aa: CASSGLGTTHGYTF
j_call: TRBJ2-5; v_call: TRBV10-1; clone_size: NA; d_call: TRBD1; cdr3_nt: TGCGCCGCCCCTAGACAGGGTTTGGAGACCCAGTACTTC; cdr3_aa: CAAPRQGLETQYF
j_call: TRBJ2-2; v_call: TRBV29-1; clone_size: NA; d_call: TRBD1; cdr3_nt: TGCAGCGTGGAGGGACAGGCCACCGGGGAGCTGTTTTTT; cdr3_aa: CSVEGQATGELFF
j_call: TRBJ1-2; v_call: TRBV13; clone_size: NA; d_call: NA; cdr3_nt: TGTGCCAGCAGCTCAATACTGAATAACTATGGCTACACCTTC; cdr3_aa: CASSSILNNYGYTF
j_call: TRBJ1-3; v_call: TRBV6-5; clone_size: few; d_call: TRBD1; cdr3_nt: TGTGCCAGCAGTTACTCGACAGGGACGGGAAACACCATATATTTT; cdr3_aa: CASSYSTGTGNTIYF
j_call: TRBJ2-7; v_call: TRBV7-2; clone_size: NA; d_call: NA; cdr3_nt: TGTGCCAGCAGCTCACAATCCAGTGAATCCTCCGAGCAGTACTTC; cdr3_aa: CASSSQSSESSEQYF
j_call: TRBJ2-3; v_call: TRBV7-2; clone_size: NA; d_call: TRBD2; cdr3_nt: TGTGCCAGCAGCTTAGTTGCGGGGGAAGATACGCAGTATTTT; cdr3_aa: CASSLVAGEDTQYF
j_call: TRBJ1-1; v_call: TRBV19; clone_size: NA; d_call: TRBD1; cdr3_nt: TGTGCCAGTAGTGGACAGGGTTGGGGTAACACTGAAGCTTTCTTT; cdr3_aa: CASSGQGWGNTEAFF
j_call: TRBJ1-1; v_call: TRBV6-6; clone_size: NA; d_call: NA; cdr3_nt: TGTGCCAGCAGTTATGGGGAGAGGAACACTGAAGCTTTCTTT; cdr3_aa: CASSYGERNTEAFF
j_call: TRBJ1-2; v_call: TRBV9; clone_size: NA; d_call: NA; cdr3_nt: TGTGCCAGCAGCGTAGGACAGAACCTTAACTATGGCTACACCTTC; cdr3_aa: CASSVGQNLNYGYTF
j_call: TRBJ1-1; v_call: TRBV14; clone_size: many; d_call: NA; cdr3_nt: TGTGCCAGCAGCCAATCTAGGGGACAGAACACTGAAGCTTTCTTT; cdr3_aa: CASSQSRGQNTEAFF
j_call: TRBJ2-3; v_call: TRBV6-6; clone_size: NA; d_call: TRBD2; cdr3_nt: TGTGCCAGCAGTTACGGGACTAGCGGAACCACAGATACGCAGTATTTT; cdr3_aa: CASSYGTSGTTDTQYF
j_call: TRBJ2-2; v_call: TRBV6-4; clone_size: NA; d_call: NA; cdr3_nt: TGTGCCAGCAGTGACTCTCGGGACGGGGAGCTGTTTTTT; cdr3_aa: CASSDSRDGELFF
j_call: TRBJ1-1; v_call: TRBV11-1; clone_size: NA; d_call: NA; cdr3_nt: TGTGCCAGCAGCTCAGACACTGAAGCTTTCTTT; cdr3_aa: CASSSDTEAFF
j_call: TRBJ2-7; v_call: TRBV14; clone_size: NA; d_call: NA; cdr3_nt: TGTGCCAGCAGCTCTGGGGGGTTCTCCTACGAGCAGTACTTC; cdr3_aa: CASSSGGFSYEQYF
j_call: TRBJ2-7; v_call: TRBV7-2; clone_size: NA; d_call: TRBD1; cdr3_nt: TGTGCCAGCAGCGCCGGACAGGTCTCCTACGAGCAGTACTTC; cdr3_aa: CASSAGQVSYEQYF